This record covers a single T cell receptor (beta chain). The CDR3 is 14 residues long. Germline-derived CDR1 and CDR2 are MNHNY and SVGAGI (reference sequence). V gave up 8 bases and J gave up 7 bases, with 20 bases separating them. The data are from a study of blood T cell repertoires in COVID-19. Study overall: Specimens from acute and convalescent COVID-19 originated in the United States, Italy and Spain.

Original handling: Amplification from reference gene primers served as the basis for estimated nucleated cell counts. Only in-frame clones appear in the TCRdb table, and some are missing; sequencing was by immunoSEQ multiplex PCR. V and J calls and clone size come straight from that table; D and trimming were deduced from the DNA. The sample comprises around 140,000 clones, under 90% of which are singletons, and 3.5% rests with the top ten. The sample was peripheral blood. The clonotype comes from a man between 65 and 85 years old who had recovered from COVID-19. The rearrangement uses TRBV6-6 and TRBJ2-5, with D unclear. The CDR3 bases are TGTGCCAGCTCGGTGCCCAGCGCCGGTCGGACCCAGTACTTC. The encoded protein is CASSVPSAGRTQYF.